This TCR beta chain was captured by sequencing in a study of CD8 T cells in ankylosing spondylitis. General observations from the study: Blood from ankylosing spondylitis patients appeared to carry a characteristic roughly eight-variant TCR beta motif.

From the 5' RACE reads, TCRdb called clonotypes with MiXCR, one entry per CDR3 protein. The sample lists fewer than 250,000 distinct CDR3 sequences; 8% to 11% were seen once. This clonotype has a count of ten or more. Its specificity is not known. The J segment lost 0 bases and the V segment lost 5 bases, leaving 22 bases of the junction unmatched. There are 21 residues in the CDR3. The V gene's germline CDR1 is LGHNT and CDR2 FRNRAP. This TCR derives from a male donor with ankylosing spondylitis or in good health (not recorded which). The chain combines TRBV12-5 with TRBJ2-3, with 8 bases lining up with TRBD1. The sample consisted of blood, either unsorted or a sorted T cell fraction (not recorded which). This CDR3 reads CASGTNYKIRDRRFSTDTQYF. CDR3 DNA: TGTGCTAGTGGTACGAACTACAAAATCCGGGACAGGCGGTTTAGCACAGATACGCAGTATTTT. The full variable domain, with the rest looked up from reference TRBV12-5 and TRBJ2-3, is DARVTQTPRHKVTEMGQEVTMRCQPILGHNTVFWYRQTMMQGLELLAYFRNRAPLDDSGMPKDRFSAEMPDATLATLKIQPSEPRDSAVYFCASGTNYKIRDRRFSTDTQYFGPGTRLTVL.